This T cell receptor (beta chain) emerged from a study of blood T cell repertoires in COVID-19. V shed 1 base and J shed 5 bases, with 14 bases lying between them. Germline CDR1 MDHEN, CDR2 SYDVKM. This CDR3 contains 15 residues. Participant-reported clinical history was the basis for cohort assignment. TCRdb keeps only in-frame clones here, not all; method: immunoSEQ multiplex PCR. The data show under 300,000 clones, with around 91% seen just once and over 2% held by the top ten. The rearrangement links TRBV28 to TRBJ2-5, with D tentatively TRBD2 (5 bases). What was sequenced was PBMCs or T cells enriched from blood (not recorded which). This sequence originates from a woman aged 18 to 35 who had recovered from COVID-19. The CDR3 loop reads CASSLYSLLGETQYF. The CDR3 DNA follows: TGTGCCAGCAGTTTATACTCCCTACTAGGGGAGACCCAGTACTTC.